This entry lists 31 T cell receptor beta chains sequenced from one sample in a study of cytomegalovirus exposure and HLA in healthy donors. Using immunoSEQ multiplex PCR, the repertoire was profiled, and TCRdb retains in-frame clones only, with some absent. This table has roughly 140,000 clones, approximately 86% appearing once. The specimen was PBMCs. These receptors originate from a young man in good health and CMV-seropositive.

The CDR3 bases are TGTGCCAGCAGTGGACAGGGGGCAGCCCAGCCCCAGCATTTT. Its protein is CASSGQGAAQPQHF. The chain uses TRBV6-1 and TRBJ1-5, with 10 nucleotides matching TRBD1. This CDR3 is 14 amino acids long. V lost 4 bases and J lost 7; bases outside the gene matches: 4. The V gene's germline CDR1 is MNHNS and CDR2 SASEGT.

The chain is built from TRBV23-1 and TRBJ1-2, with a weak D call TRBD1 (6 bases). TRBV23-1 is an ORF for which the function is uncertain. Trimming shortened V by 0 bases and J by 7 bases, and 12 bases separated the two germline ends. This CDR3 is 14 amino acids long. CDR3 sequence: CASSQSSGAGGYTF. The DNA of the CDR3 is TGCGCCAGCAGTCAATCATCAGGGGCTGGTGGCTACACCTTC.

The J gene is TRBJ2-1, the V gene TRBV9, with 7 bases fitting TRBD2. Germline CDR1 SGDLS, CDR2 YYNGEE. The ends lost 0 bases at V and 2 bases at J; junction bases unmatched: 5. The CDR3 is 16 amino acids. DNA of the CDR3: TGTGCCAGCAGCGTAGGTCGCGGGGGAGCCTACAATGAGCAGTTCTTC. Translating it yields CASSVGRGGAYNEQFF.

The chain couples TRBV6-8 to TRBJ1-1, with TRBD1 as a possible D gene (6 bases). The germline gives CDR1 MNHGY, CDR2 SAAAGT. The CDR3 is 15 residues long. The V end lost 4 bases, the J end lost 1 base, and 13 bases lay between the germline ends. For the CDR3, the DNA is TGTGCCAGCAGTTCGGGACAACCCGAGAACACTGAAGCTTTCTTT. It is translated as CASSSGQPENTEAFF.

This clone is a singleton in its sample. V usage is TRBV7-9 and J usage is TRBJ1-1; D is unclear. This CDR3 has 13 amino acids. V lost 11 bases, J lost 2 bases, and 15 bases lay in between. Per the germline V gene, CDR1 is SEHNR and CDR2 is FQNEAQ (reference sequence). The CDR3 sequence: CAERETVNTEAFF. The DNA of the CDR3 is TGTGCCGAGCGAGAGACCGTAAACACTGAAGCTTTCTTT. Looking up the rest from reference TRBV7-9 and TRBJ1-1 gives the full variable domain: DTGVSQNPRHKITKRGQNVTFRCDPISEHNRLYWYRQTLGQGPEFLTYFQNEAQLEKSRLLSDRFSAERPKGSFSTLEIQRTEQGDSAMYLCAERETVNTEAFFGQGTRLTVV.

This clone was picked up one time. The rearrangement uses TRBV6-1 and TRBJ1-2; D is ambiguous. The CDR3 spans 12 residues. The V gene lost 1 base and the J gene lost 8 bases, with 8 bases spanning the gap. CDR1 is MNHNS, CDR2 SASEGT, per germline. The CDR3 DNA sequence: TGTGCCAGCAGTGAAGGGGCTATAGGCTACACCTTC. Its translation: CASSEGAIGYTF.

About this clone itself: The same CDR3 can be traced to other DNA sequences in this sample. V and J are TRBV9 and TRBJ1-1, with D uncertain. The CDR3 spans 13 residues. V lost 0 bases to trimming and J lost 3 bases, with 6 bases between them. Per the germline V gene, CDR1 is SGDLS and CDR2 is YYNGEE. CDR3 sequence: CASSVGRYTEAFF. Here the CDR3 DNA reads TGTGCCAGCAGCGTAGGCAGGTACACTGAAGCTTTCTTT.

The gene calls are TRBV18 and TRBJ1-1; a weak D match, TRBD1 (6 bases). V gave up 4 bases and J gave up 4 bases, with 13 bases separating them. Germline V gene data show CDR1 as KGHSH and CDR2 as LQKENI. This CDR3 is 14 amino acids long. The CDR3 bases are TGTGCCAGCTCACTCCGGGGGGGCGTCACTGAAGCTTTCTTT. Its translation is CASSLRGGVTEAFF.

This clone was seen more than once but under ten times. The chain uses TRBV10-3 and TRBJ2-7, with 15 bases that match TRBD2. The CDR3 covers 16 residues. V was pared by 2 bases and J by 6 bases, with 5 bases of the junction left unmatched. Germline lookup yields CDR1 ENHRY and CDR2 SYGVKD. Here the CDR3 DNA reads TGTGCCATCAGTGAGGGACTAGCGGGAGGGCTGGTCGAGCAGTACTTC. Protein sequence: CAISEGLAGGLVEQYF.

This clone turned up a few times. The chain employs TRBV19 and TRBJ1-2; 8 bases are a match to TRBD1. The CDR3 is 11 residues long. J was trimmed by 4 bases and V by 10 bases; bases with no gene match: 2. From germline, CDR1 is LNHDA and CDR2 SQIVND (reference sequence). This chain's CDR3 is CATTGGYGYTF. In DNA, the CDR3 is TGTGCCACCACAGGGGGCTATGGCTACACCTTC.

The chain joins TRBV6-1 to TRBJ2-3; 8 bases are shared with TRBD1. CDR1 MNHNS and CDR2 SASEGT come from the germline V gene. The CDR3 runs 16 residues. Trimming cost V 3 bases and J 4 bases; bases outside gene matches: 9. This CDR3 is CASSDIGGQGSDTQYF. CDR3 nucleotides: TGTGCCAGCAGTGATATAGGAGGACAGGGCTCAGATACGCAGTATTTT.

The chain uses TRBV25-1 and TRBJ2-7; 9 nucleotides align to TRBD2. The CDR3 consists of 16 residues. V shed 3 bases and J 4 bases; nucleotides not matched to a gene: 10. Per germline, CDR1 MGHDK and CDR2 SYGVNS. The chain's CDR3 is CASSDPSREGRYEQYF. In DNA form, the CDR3 reads TGTGCCAGCAGTGATCCGTCGCGGGAGGGCCGGTACGAGCAGTACTTC.

The chain links TRBV28 to TRBJ2-3; 8 nucleotides agree with TRBD2. The V gene's germline CDR1 is MDHEN and CDR2 SYDVKM. The CDR3 is made up of 13 amino acids. J gave up 5 bases and V 5 bases, and 3 bases lay outside the gene matches. DNA of the CDR3: TGTGCCAGCAGTAACAGCGGGGGAGATACGCAGTATTTT. It encodes CASSNSGGDTQYF.

The gene calls are TRBV19 and TRBJ1-2; D is uncertain. Deletions cut 7 bases from V and 4 bases from J, with 19 bases between. Germline loops: CDR1 LNHDA, CDR2 SQIVND (reference sequence). The CDR3 spans 15 residues. This CDR3 is CASNPQTGNFYGYTF. Here the CDR3 DNA reads TGTGCCAGTAACCCTCAGACGGGAAATTTCTATGGCTACACCTTC.

V usage is TRBV6-5 and J usage is TRBJ1-2; a possible D gene is TRBD1 (5 bases). The germline V and J ends were trimmed by 5 bases and 2 bases, with 12 bases remaining between them. The CDR3 totals 14 residues. In germline, CDR1 is MNHEY, CDR2 SVGAGI. CDR3 in amino acids: CASSNLGQNYGYTF. CDR3 nucleotide sequence: TGTGCCAGCAGTAACCTGGGGCAGAACTATGGCTACACCTTC.

V is TRBV29-1 and J is TRBJ2-3; 11 bases agree with TRBD2. V gave up 5 bases and J gave up 4 bases; unmatched junction bases: 8. Germline CDR1 and CDR2: SQVTM and ANQGSEA. The length of the CDR3 is 15 residues. The DNA of the CDR3 is TGCAGCGTTAGAACTAGCGGGGGAGTCGCAGATACGCAGTATTTT. Translation gives CSVRTSGGVADTQYF.

The rearrangement links TRBV5-6 to TRBJ1-2, with 8 bases lining up with TRBD1. The V and J ends lost 4 bases and 2 bases, in that order; junction bases with no gene match: 7. Germline V gene data show CDR1 as SGHDT and CDR2 as YYEEEE. There are 15 residues in the CDR3. The CDR3 reads CASSKDRVGNYGYTF. In nucleotides, the CDR3 is TGTGCCAGCAGCAAGGACAGGGTCGGGAACTATGGCTACACCTTC. The complete variable domain, with remaining parts taken from reference TRBV5-6 and TRBJ1-2, reads DAGVTQSPTHLIKTRGQQVTLRCSPKSGHDTVSWYQQALGQGPQFIFQYYEEEERQRGNFPDRFSGHQFPNYSSELNVNALLLGDSALYLCASSKDRVGNYGYTFGSGTRLTVV.

The chain uses TRBV6-1 and TRBJ1-3; possibly TRBD1 for D (6 bases). V lost 3 bases and J lost 3, with 15 bases in between. The CDR3 runs 16 residues. CDR1 and CDR2 (germline): MNHNS, SASEGT. CDR3 bases: TGTGCCAGCAGTGAGTTCGGACAGTCCAGTGGAAACACCATATATTTT. Translated, it gives CASSEFGQSSGNTIYF.

The chain links TRBV7-6 to TRBJ2-2; 12 bases map to TRBD2. Trimming at V came to 3 bases and at J to 5 bases, leaving 7 bases not matched to a gene. Germline-derived CDR1 and CDR2 are SGHVS and FNYEAQ. The CDR3 runs 17 residues. The CDR3, as DNA: TGTGCCAGCAGCTTCCCGACTAGCGGGGGTGAAACCGGGGAGCTGTTTTTT. This encodes CASSFPTSGGETGELFF.

The rearrangement links TRBV5-4 to TRBJ2-5, with a possible D match to TRBD2 (6 bases). Germline lookup yields CDR1 SGHNT and CDR2 YYREEE (reference sequence). The V end was cut by 2 bases, the J end by 5 bases, with 19 bases between. The CDR3 extends over 16 amino acids. DNA for the CDR3: TGTGCCAGCAGCTTAACGGGACTTAGTGCAGTGGAGACCCAGTACTTC. Amino acids: CASSLTGLSAVETQYF.

The chain has TRBV5-1 and TRBJ2-1; no clear D gene. Germline V lookup: CDR1 SGHRS, CDR2 YFSETQ. The CDR3 runs 12 residues. Trimming left V 4 bases short and J 4 bases short, with 6 bases between. CDR3 in amino acids: CASSPEYNEQFF. The CDR3 DNA follows: TGCGCCAGCAGCCCGGAGTACAATGAGCAGTTCTTC.

The CDR3 reads CASSLGGGSSYEQYF. The CDR3 DNA reads as TGTGCCAGCAGCTTGGGGGGAGGGAGTTCCTACGAGCAGTACTTC. The chain is built from TRBV11-3 and TRBJ2-7, with 7 bases lining up with TRBD2. The CDR3 contains 15 residues. Germline CDR1 and CDR2: SGHNT and YENEEA. J was trimmed by 1 base and V by 3 bases; bases with no gene match: 6.

The chain uses TRBV5-4 and TRBJ2-7; 7 bases are a match to TRBD2. The CDR3 loop spans 15 amino acids. V dropped 0 bases and J dropped 0; count of bases not matched to a gene: 3. CDR1 and CDR2 from the germline V gene are SGHNT and YYREEE (reference sequence). CDR3 amino acids: CASSLAGTTSYEQYF. Written as DNA, the CDR3 is TGTGCCAGCAGCTTGGCCGGGACTACCTCCTACGAGCAGTACTTC. Full variable domain (remainder filled in from reference TRBV5-4 and TRBJ2-7): ETGVTQSPTHLIKTRGQQVTLRCSSQSGHNTVSWYQQALGQGPQFIFQYYREEENGRGNFPPRFSGLQFPNYSSELNVNALELDDSALYLCASSLAGTTSYEQYFGPGTRLTVT.

The chain uses TRBV6-1 and TRBJ1-1; D perhaps matches TRBD1 (5 bases). Trimming removed 4 bases at V and 0 bases at J, with 9 bases between. Germline loops: CDR1 MNHNS, CDR2 SASEGT. The CDR3 length is 14 residues. The CDR3 loop is CASSVQDMNTEAFF. For the CDR3, the DNA is TGTGCCAGCAGTGTTCAGGACATGAACACTGAAGCTTTCTTT.

The CDR3 spells CASSLGGLVQDYEQYF. CDR3 sequence (DNA): TGTGCCAGCAGCTTGGGGGGACTAGTTCAAGACTACGAGCAGTACTTC. This sequence joins TRBV5-5 and TRBJ2-7; 8 bases agree with TRBD2. The CDR3 consists of 16 residues. From germline, CDR1 is SGHKS and CDR2 YYEKEE (reference sequence). After removal of 0 bases from V and 3 bases from J, the junction contained 8 bases not matched to a gene.

The rearrangement links TRBV5-1 to TRBJ2-7; tentative D call: TRBD1 (6 bases). The CDR3 has 16 amino acids. Trimming took 0 bases from V and 6 from J, leaving 19 bases between them. Germline V gene data show CDR1 as SGHRS and CDR2 as YFSETQ. CDR3 nucleotide sequence: TGCGCCAGCAGCTTGGTACAGGGAACGGCGAACGCCGAGCAGTACTTC. It codes for CASSLVQGTANAEQYF.

The V and J genes are TRBV5-8 and TRBJ1-1, with a tentative D call TRBD1 (6 bases). Germline lookup yields CDR1 SGHTS and CDR2 YDEGEE. With 10 bases removed from V and 3 bases from J, the gap between germline ends came to 19 bases. This CDR3 contains 14 residues. CDR3 nucleotide sequence: TGTGCCCGGAGGGGGGGGTCGGTGGACACTGAAGCTTTCTTT. Translated: CARRGGSVDTEAFF.

This clone has only a few counts. V is TRBV7-2 and J is TRBJ1-5; weak D call: TRBD1 (5 bases). Germline V gene lookup returns CDR1 SGHTA and CDR2 FQGNSA. The CDR3 runs to 15 residues. The germline V and J ends were trimmed by 5 bases and 0 bases, with 11 bases remaining between them. CDR3 protein: CASSRQSHSNQPQHF. CDR3 DNA sequence: TGTGCCAGCAGCCGACAGAGCCATAGCAATCAGCCCCAGCATTTT.

The chain carries TRBV7-8 and TRBJ2-1, with 12 bases identical to TRBD2. With 1 base clipped from V and 9 bases from J, the junction kept 7 bases outside the gene matches. Germline V gene data show CDR1 as SGHVS and CDR2 as FQNEAQ. This CDR3 has 16 amino acids. The CDR3 loop is CASSLDASGGAGEQFF. CDR3 DNA: TGTGCCAGCAGCTTAGATGCTAGCGGGGGGGCGGGTGAGCAGTTCTTC.

In nucleotides, the CDR3 is TGTGCCAGCAGCTTAGCCCTTATCCCATTACTAGCGGTCCCGAACTACAATGAGCAGTTCTTC. This translates into CASSLALIPLLAVPNYNEQFF. This chain links TRBV7-2 with TRBJ2-1; TRBD2 aligns across 8 bases. This CDR3 spans 21 amino acids. The V and J ends lost 0 bases and 3 bases, in that order; junction bases with no gene match: 19. In germline, CDR1 is SGHTA, CDR2 FQGNSA. The full variable domain, completed using reference TRBV7-2 and TRBJ2-1, is GAGVSQSPSNKVTEKGKDVELRCDPISGHTALYWYRQSLGQGLEFLIYFQGNSAPDKSGLPSDRFSAERTGGSVSTLTIQRTQQEDSAVYLCASSLALIPLLAVPNYNEQFFGPGTRLTVL.

The J gene is TRBJ2-7, the V gene TRBV10-3, with D perhaps TRBD2 (5 bases). This CDR3 is 11 amino acids long. Germline assignment: CDR1 ENHRY and CDR2 SYGVKD. V shed 9 bases and J shed 5 bases, with 11 bases lying between them. Here the CDR3 DNA reads TGTGCCATATCGGGATTCAACGAGCAGTACTTC. Residues: CAISGFNEQYF.